This is a list of T cell receptor beta chains from one sample in a study of CD8 T cells in ankylosing spondylitis. Each CDR3 protein gets one entry after TCRdb re-called the 5' RACE reads with MiXCR. The table includes about 220,000 distinct CDR3 sequences, 6% to 8.5% detected once. The sample consisted of blood, either unsorted or a sorted T cell fraction (not recorded which). Source of these receptors: a male donor with ankylosing spondylitis. Both conserved end residues are part of each CDR3. D genes are given only for firm matches. Clone sizes are given selectively: once, few, many, or a class where the clone is expanded.

>TRBV28|.|TRBJ1-2|.|14
TGTGCCAGCAGTCCCCCGTTTAAAAGAGGGGGCTACACCTTC
CASSPPFKRGGYTF
>TRBV11-3|TRBD1|TRBJ2-1|.|14
TGTGCCAGCAGCCGATTAGAAACAGGGGATGAGCAGTTCTTC
CASSRLETGDEQFF
>TRBV6-2/TRBV6-3|.|TRBJ2-7|many|15
TGTGCCAGCAGTTACCCCTTTTGTCCGGGGTGCGAGCAGTACTTC
CASSYPFCPGCEQYF
>TRBV7-9|.|TRBJ2-1|few|14
TGTGCCAGCGGGATAGGGGGAAAATTCTATGAGCAGTTCTTC
CASGIGGKFYEQFF
>TRBV27|TRBD1|TRBJ2-7|many|14
TGTGCCAGCAGTTCCCGGGACAGGGCCTACGAGCAGTACTTC
CASSSRDRAYEQYF
>TRBV20-1|.|TRBJ2-7|.|14
TGCAGTGCTAGAGACACACGGACCTCCTACGAGCAGTACTTC
CSARDTRTSYEQYF
>TRBV7-2|.|TRBJ1-2|many|13
TGTGCCAGCAGTGGGGGAGGGATGGTTGGCTACACCTTC
CASSGGGMVGYTF
>TRBV27|.|TRBJ1-2|many|13
TGTGCCAGCAGCGACGGCTTCGGGTCTGGCTACACCTTC
CASSDGFGSGYTF
>TRBV29-1|.|TRBJ1-1|.|12
TGCAGCGTTACCGCAACAGGGTTGGAAGCTTTCTTT
CSVTATGLEAFF
>TRBV6-2/TRBV6-3|.|TRBJ2-7|many|11
TGTGCCAGTGGATGGACTCGGGAGCAGTACTTC
CASGWTREQYF
>TRBV7-9|.|TRBJ2-4|.|16
TGTGCCAGCAGCTCCGGACTGACCAAAGCCAAAAACATTCAGTACTTC
CASSSGLTKAKNIQYF
>TRBV5-1|.|TRBJ2-7|many|14
TGCGCCAGCAGCTTGAGTCAAGGGGGGTACGAGCAGTACTTC
CASSLSQGGYEQYF